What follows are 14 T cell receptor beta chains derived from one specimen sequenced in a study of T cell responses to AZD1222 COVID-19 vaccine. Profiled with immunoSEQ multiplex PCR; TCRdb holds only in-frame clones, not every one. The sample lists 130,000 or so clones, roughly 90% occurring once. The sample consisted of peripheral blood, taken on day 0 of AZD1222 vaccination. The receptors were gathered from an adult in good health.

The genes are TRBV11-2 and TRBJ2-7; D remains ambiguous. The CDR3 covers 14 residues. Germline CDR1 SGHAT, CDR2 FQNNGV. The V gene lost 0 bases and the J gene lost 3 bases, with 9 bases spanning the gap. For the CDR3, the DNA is TGTGCCAGCAGCTTAGAGTATTTTGGCTACGAGCAGTACTTC. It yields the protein CASSLEYFGYEQYF.

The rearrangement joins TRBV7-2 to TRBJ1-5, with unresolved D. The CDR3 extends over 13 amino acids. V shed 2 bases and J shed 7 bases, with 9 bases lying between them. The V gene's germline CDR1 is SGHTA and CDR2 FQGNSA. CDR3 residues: CASSLHGKQPQHF. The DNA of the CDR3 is TGTGCCAGCAGCTTACACGGAAAACAGCCCCAGCATTTT.

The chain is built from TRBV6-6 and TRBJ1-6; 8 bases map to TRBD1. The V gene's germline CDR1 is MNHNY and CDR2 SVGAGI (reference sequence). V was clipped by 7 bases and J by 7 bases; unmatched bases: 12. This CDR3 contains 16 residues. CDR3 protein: CASTKHGTGGNSPLHF. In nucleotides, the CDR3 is TGTGCCAGCACTAAACACGGGACAGGAGGCAATTCACCCCTCCACTTT.

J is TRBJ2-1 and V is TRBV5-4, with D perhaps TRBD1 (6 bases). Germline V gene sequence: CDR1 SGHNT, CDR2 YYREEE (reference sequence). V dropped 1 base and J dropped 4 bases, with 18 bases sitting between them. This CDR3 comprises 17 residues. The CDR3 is CASSLRGGPEPYNEQFF. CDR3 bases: TGTGCCAGCAGCTTGCGTGGGGGCCCAGAACCTTACAATGAGCAGTTCTTC.

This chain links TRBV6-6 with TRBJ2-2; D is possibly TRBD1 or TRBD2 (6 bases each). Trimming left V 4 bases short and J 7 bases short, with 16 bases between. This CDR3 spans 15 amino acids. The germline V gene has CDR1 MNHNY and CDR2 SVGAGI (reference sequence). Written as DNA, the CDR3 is TGTGCCAGCAGTTCGTACGGGGGCGCAGACGGGGAGCTGTTTTTT. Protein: CASSSYGGADGELFF.

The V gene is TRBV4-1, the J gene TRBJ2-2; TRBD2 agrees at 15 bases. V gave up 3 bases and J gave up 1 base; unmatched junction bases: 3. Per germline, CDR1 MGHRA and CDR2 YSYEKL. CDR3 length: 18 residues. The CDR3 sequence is CASSQGLAGGGNTGELFF. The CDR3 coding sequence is TGCGCCAGCAGCCAGGGACTAGCGGGGGGCGGGAACACCGGGGAGCTGTTTTTT.

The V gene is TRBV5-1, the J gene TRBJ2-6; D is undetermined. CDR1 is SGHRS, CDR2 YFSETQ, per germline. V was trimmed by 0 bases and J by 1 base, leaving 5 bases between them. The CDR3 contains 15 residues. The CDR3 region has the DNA TGCGCCAGCAGCTTGGTAGGTTCTGGGGCCAACGTCCTGACTTTC. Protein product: CASSLVGSGANVLTF.

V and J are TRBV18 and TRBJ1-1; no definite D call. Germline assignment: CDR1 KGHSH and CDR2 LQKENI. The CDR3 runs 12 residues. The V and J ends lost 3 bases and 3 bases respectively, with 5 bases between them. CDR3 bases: TGTGCCAGCTCACCCCCGTACACTGAAGCTTTCTTT. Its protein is CASSPPYTEAFF.

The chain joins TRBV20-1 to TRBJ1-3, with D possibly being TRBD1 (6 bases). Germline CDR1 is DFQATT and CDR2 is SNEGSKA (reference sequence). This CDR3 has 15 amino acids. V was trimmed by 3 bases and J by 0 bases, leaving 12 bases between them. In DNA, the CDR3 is TGCAGTGCTAGTGGGGGCTACCTCTCTGGAAACACCATATATTTT. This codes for CSASGGYLSGNTIYF.

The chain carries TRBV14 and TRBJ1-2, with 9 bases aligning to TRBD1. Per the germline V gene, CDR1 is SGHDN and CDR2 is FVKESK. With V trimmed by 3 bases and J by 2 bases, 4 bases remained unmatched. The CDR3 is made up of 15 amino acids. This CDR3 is CASSHVQGANYGYTF. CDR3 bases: TGTGCCAGCAGCCACGTACAGGGGGCGAACTATGGCTACACCTTC.

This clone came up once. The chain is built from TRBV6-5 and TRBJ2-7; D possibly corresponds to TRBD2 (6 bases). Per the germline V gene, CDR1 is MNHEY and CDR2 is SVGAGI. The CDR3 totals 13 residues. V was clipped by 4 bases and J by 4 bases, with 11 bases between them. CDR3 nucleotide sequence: TGTGCCAGCAGTTTGGGACTCTTATACGAGCAGTACTTC. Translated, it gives CASSLGLLYEQYF.

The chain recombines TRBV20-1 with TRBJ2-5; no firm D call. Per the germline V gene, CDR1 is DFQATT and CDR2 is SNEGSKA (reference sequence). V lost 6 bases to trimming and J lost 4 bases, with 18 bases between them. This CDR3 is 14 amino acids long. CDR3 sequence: CSASDIGLRETQYF. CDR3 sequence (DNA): TGCAGTGCGAGTGACATCGGCCTGCGAGAGACCCAGTACTTC.

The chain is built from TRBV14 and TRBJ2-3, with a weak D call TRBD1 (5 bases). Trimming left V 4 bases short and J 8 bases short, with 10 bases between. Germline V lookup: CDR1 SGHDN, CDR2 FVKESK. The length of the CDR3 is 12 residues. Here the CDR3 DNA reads TGTGCCAGCAGCCCTCCAAGGGGTACGCAGTATTTT. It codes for CASSPPRGTQYF.

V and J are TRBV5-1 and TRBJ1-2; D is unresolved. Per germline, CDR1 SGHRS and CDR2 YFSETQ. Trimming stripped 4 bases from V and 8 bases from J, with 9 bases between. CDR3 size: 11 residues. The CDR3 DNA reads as TGCGCCAGCAGCCCTGGGATGGGCTACACCTTC. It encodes CASSPGMGYTF.